The next 25 T cell receptor beta chains were all read from a single sample in a study of OX40 agonist ivuxolimab in advanced cancers. Repertoires were generated with immunoSEQ multiplex PCR, while TCRdb's copy carries only in-frame clones and drops some. The sample contains some 46,000 clones, approximately 85% of which appear only once. Specimen: CD4+ or CD8+ T cells sorted from blood, collected in a trial of the OX40 agonist ivuxolimab. All receptors come from an adult with an advanced solid tumor such as melanoma, head and neck, liver or kidney cancer.

The genes are TRBV7-8 and TRBJ1-2, with 7 bases that match TRBD1. With V trimmed by 2 bases and J by 6 bases, 18 bases remained unmatched. The germline CDR1 and CDR2 sequences are SGHVS and FQNEAQ. The CDR3 consists of 18 residues. As DNA, the CDR3 is TGTGCCAGCAGCTTATTTCGACAGGGATTGCAAAGCGTGAATGGCTACACCTTC. Translating gives CASSLFRQGLQSVNGYTF.

This clone was observed a few times. J is TRBJ2-7 and V is TRBV19, with TRBD2 as a possible D gene (6 bases). V was clipped by 5 bases and J by 3 bases, with 17 bases between them. CDR3 length equals 15 residues. Germline CDR1 reads LNHDA; CDR2 reads SQIVND (reference sequence). CDR3 nucleotide sequence: TGTGCCAGTAGTGCTTCTCGGTGGGGGGTCTACGAGCAGTACGTC. This encodes CASSASRWGVYEQYV.

The J gene is TRBJ1-2, the V gene TRBV10-3; D is uncertain. In germline, CDR1 is ENHRY, CDR2 SYGVKD. Trimming removed 6 bases from V and 3 bases from J, with 8 bases in between. This CDR3 is 12 amino acids long. Written as DNA, the CDR3 is TGTGCCATCAGGGATCGAGACTATGGCTACACCTTC. Its protein is CAIRDRDYGYTF.

The chain joins TRBV5-6 to TRBJ2-3; weak D call: TRBD2 (7 bases). The CDR3 contains 15 residues. Trimming removed 2 bases from V and 1 base from J, with 11 bases in between. Germline lookup yields CDR1 SGHDT and CDR2 YYEEEE. The CDR3: CASSFAGGRTDTQYF. The CDR3 DNA reads as TGTGCCAGCAGCTTTGCCGGGGGGCGCACAGATACGCAGTATTTT.

This clone was detected ten times or more. V usage is TRBV15 and J usage is TRBJ1-4; no definite D call. Germline V gene data show CDR1 as LNHNV and CDR2 as YYDKDF (reference sequence). The CDR3 is 17 amino acids. V lost 0 bases to trimming and J lost 0 bases, with 11 bases between them. The CDR3 nucleotides read TGTGCCACCAGCAGAGATATTGCGGTGGCAACTAATGAAAAACTGTTTTTT. Its translation is CATSRDIAVATNEKLFF. Based on the CDR3 plus reference TRBV15 and TRBJ1-4, the full variable domain is DAMVIQNPRYQVTQFGKPVTLSCSQTLNHNVMYWYQQKSSQAPKLLFHYYDKDFNNEADTPDNFQSRRPNTSFCFLDIRSPGLGDTAMYLCATSRDIAVATNEKLFFGSGTQLSVL.

The chain is built from TRBV6-5 and TRBJ1-2; possibly TRBD1 for D (5 bases). CDR1 MNHEY and CDR2 SVGAGI come from the germline V gene. This CDR3 has 12 residues. The V end was cut by 10 bases, the J end by 8 bases, with 17 bases between. The CDR3: CATLLGATGYTF. Here the CDR3 DNA reads TGTGCCACCCTTTTAGGGGCGACCGGCTACACCTTC.

V gene TRBV6-5 combines with J gene TRBJ1-1; the match to TRBD1 covers 9 bases. CDR3 length: 14 residues. Germline V gene data show CDR1 as MNHEY and CDR2 as SVGAGI. The V gene end was trimmed by 6 bases and the J gene end by 0 bases; junction bases not matched to a gene: 2. The CDR3 nucleotides are TGTGCCAGCAGGCGACAGGGGGTGAACACTGAAGCTTTCTTT. Protein: CASRRQGVNTEAFF.

CDR3 protein: CASSEGDSADYEQYF. CDR3 DNA: TGTGCCAGCAGTGAAGGTGATAGCGCGGATTACGAGCAGTACTTC. This chain links TRBV6-1 with TRBJ2-7, with a tentative D call TRBD2 (5 bases). Germline V gene sequence: CDR1 MNHNS, CDR2 SASEGT. The CDR3 is made up of 15 amino acids. V lost 1 base and J 4 bases, leaving 14 bases between the germline ends.

V is TRBV19 and J is TRBJ1-6; maybe TRBD1 (5 bases). V was pared by 5 bases and J by 8 bases, with 10 bases between. This CDR3 is built from 13 residues. Germline V CDR1 and CDR2: LNHDA, SQIVND (reference sequence). DNA for the CDR3: TGTGCCAGTAGTGGCCAGGGCGATTCACCCCTCCACTTT. It codes for CASSGQGDSPLHF.

The chain employs TRBV7-2 and TRBJ1-2; D gene ambiguous. Trimming pared 2 bases from V and 0 bases from J, leaving 7 bases between. Germline values: CDR1 SGHTA, CDR2 FQGNSA. CDR3 length equals 14 residues. The CDR3 DNA reads as TGTGCCAGCAGCTTAATCCCCACTAACTATGGCTACACCTTC. It is translated as CASSLIPTNYGYTF.

The chain has TRBV4-3 and TRBJ1-4, with 7 positions matching TRBD1. CDR1 and CDR2 from the germline V gene are LGHNA and YSLEER. The CDR3 sequence is 15 residues long. V lost 0 bases, J lost 7 bases, and 5 bases stayed unmatched. The CDR3 DNA reads as TGCGCCAGCAGCCAAGATCTAACAGGGGTTGAAAAACTGTTTTTT. It encodes CASSQDLTGVEKLFF.

The chain employs TRBV15 and TRBJ2-7, with 7 bases that match TRBD1. After removal of 2 bases from V and 4 bases from J, the junction contained 8 bases not matched to a gene. The V gene's germline CDR1 is LNHNV and CDR2 YYDKDF (reference sequence). The CDR3 contains 15 residues. The CDR3 sequence is CATSRYRGPGYEQYF. DNA for the CDR3: TGTGCCACCAGCAGATACAGGGGTCCCGGGTACGAGCAGTACTTC.

The chain recombines TRBV28 with TRBJ1-4; D possibly corresponds to TRBD1 (5 bases). Germline CDR1 is MDHEN and CDR2 is SYDVKM. The CDR3 covers 15 residues. Trimming cost V 3 bases and J 5 bases, with 13 bases left between them. CDR3 residues: CASSLYQGINEKLFF. CDR3 bases: TGTGCCAGCAGTTTGTACCAGGGTATAAATGAAAAACTGTTTTTT. The variable domain in full, completed from reference TRBV28 and TRBJ1-4, reads DVKVTQSSRYLVKRTGEKVFLECVQDMDHENMFWYRQDPGLGLRLIYFSYDVKMKEKGDIPEGYSVSREKKERFSLILESASTNQTSMYLCASSLYQGINEKLFFGSGTQLSVL.

The V gene is TRBV4-3, the J gene TRBJ2-7, with 7 positions matching TRBD1. The CDR3 has 15 residues. Germline trimming cut 0 bases from V and 3 bases from J; bases unmatched to any gene: 5. Germline values: CDR1 LGHNA, CDR2 YSLEER. This CDR3 reads CASSQETGEDYEQYF. As DNA, the CDR3 is TGCGCCAGCAGCCAAGAAACAGGGGAAGACTACGAGCAGTACTTC.

The V and J genes are TRBV6-6 and TRBJ2-1; tentative D call: TRBD1 (6 bases). The V gene's germline CDR1 is MNHNY and CDR2 SVGAGI (reference sequence). With 7 bases removed from V and 15 bases from J, the gap between germline ends came to 19 bases. The CDR3 loop spans 12 amino acids. In DNA, the CDR3 is TGTGCCAGCACCCCTAGGCCAGGGGCGCCGTTCTTC. Translated, it gives CASTPRPGAPFF.

This chain links TRBV6-1 with TRBJ1-2, with TRBD1 as a possible D gene (6 bases). The CDR3 has 11 amino acids. Trimming took off 6 bases at V and 8 bases at J, with 10 bases between the two ends. The germline V gene encodes CDR1 MNHNS and CDR2 SASEGT. CDR3: CASRTGNGYTF. CDR3 DNA: TGTGCCAGCAGGACAGGAAACGGCTACACCTTC.

The chain joins TRBV28 to TRBJ1-3; 9 nucleotides agree with TRBD1. Per germline, CDR1 MDHEN and CDR2 SYDVKM. This CDR3 spans 14 amino acids. V shed 6 bases and J 4 bases; nucleotides not matched to a gene: 4. In nucleotides, the CDR3 is TGTGCCAGCAGCCAGGACAGGGGAGGAAACACCATATATTTT. Protein sequence: CASSQDRGGNTIYF. Using reference TRBV28 and TRBJ1-3 for the parts outside the CDR3, the full variable domain is DVKVTQSSRYLVKRTGEKVFLECVQDMDHENMFWYRQDPGLGLRLIYFSYDVKMKEKGDIPEGYSVSREKKERFSLILESASTNQTSMYLCASSQDRGGNTIYFGEGSWLTVV.

The J gene is TRBJ2-7, the V gene TRBV6-4; 12 nucleotides line up with TRBD1. CDR3 size: 16 residues. Germline trimming cut 5 bases from V and 2 bases from J; bases unmatched to any gene: 7. Germline CDR1 MRHNA, CDR2 SNTAGT. CDR3 nucleotides: TGTGCCAGCAGTTACCCCCGGGACAGGGGGCCCTACGAGCAGTACGTC. Residues: CASSYPRDRGPYEQYV.

The chain recombines TRBV7-9 with TRBJ1-2; no reliable D call. The CDR3 runs 16 residues. Trimming shortened V by 0 bases and J by 6 bases, and 17 bases separated the two germline ends. Germline V gene data show CDR1 as SEHNR and CDR2 as FQNEAQ (reference sequence). This chain's CDR3 is CASSLALGSSRHGYTF. The CDR3 nucleotides are TGTGCCAGCAGCTTAGCTCTAGGGTCCTCTCGGCATGGCTACACCTTC.

The chain has TRBV28 and TRBJ2-6; 7 bases fit TRBD1. V was clipped by 5 bases and J by 1 base; unmatched bases: 8. The germline CDR1 and CDR2 sequences are MDHEN and SYDVKM. The CDR3 is 17 residues long. The CDR3 region has the DNA TGTGCCAGCAGTCTCGGGACAGCCCTTTCTGGGGCCAACGTCCTGACTTTC. As protein: CASSLGTALSGANVLTF.

This clone was seen just once. This rearrangement joins TRBV28 to TRBJ1-4, with TRBD1 matching over 12 bases. Germline loops: CDR1 MDHEN, CDR2 SYDVKM. V lost 6 bases to trimming and J lost 8 bases; unmatched junction nucleotides: 10. There are 16 residues in the CDR3. CDR3 nucleotides: TGTGCCAGCAGCTTTATCACCGGGACAGGGGGCGAAAAACTGTTTTTT. This sequence encodes CASSFITGTGGEKLFF.

The V call is TRBV19, the J call TRBJ2-4; possible D gene TRBD1, 6 bases. In germline, CDR1 is LNHDA, CDR2 SQIVND (reference sequence). The CDR3 sequence is 17 residues long. The V gene lost 3 bases and the J gene lost 7 bases, with 22 bases spanning the gap. The CDR3 sequence: CASSIFSSGTPGNIQYF. DNA for the CDR3: TGTGCCAGTAGTATTTTTTCCTCCGGGACACCTGGGAACATTCAGTACTTC.

The chain links TRBV4-2 to TRBJ2-7; D unresolved. The CDR3 sequence is 13 residues long. In germline, CDR1 is LGHNA, CDR2 YNFKEQ. Trimming took off 4 bases at V and 2 bases at J, with 9 bases between the two ends. In DNA form, the CDR3 reads TGTGCCAGCAGCCTGGAACTTCCCTACGAGCAGTACTTC. This encodes CASSLELPYEQYF.

This chain connects TRBV27 to TRBJ1-2, with 9 bases identical to TRBD1. Germline CDR1 and CDR2: MNHEY and SMNVEV (reference sequence). The CDR3 loop spans 17 amino acids. Trimming took 0 bases from V and 5 from J; bases not matched to a gene: 10. CDR3 protein: CASSLSGLQGARYGYTF. Here the CDR3 DNA reads TGTGCCAGCAGTTTATCGGGCTTACAGGGGGCTCGGTATGGCTACACCTTC.

The chain links TRBV7-3 to TRBJ2-2; D not resolved. V lost 6 bases and J 6 bases, leaving 11 bases between the germline ends. This CDR3 region has 13 residues. Germline loops: CDR1 SGHTA, CDR2 FQGTGA. The CDR3 loop reads CASSSGPSGELFF. CDR3 sequence (DNA): TGTGCCAGCAGTTCAGGCCCATCCGGGGAGCTGTTTTTT.